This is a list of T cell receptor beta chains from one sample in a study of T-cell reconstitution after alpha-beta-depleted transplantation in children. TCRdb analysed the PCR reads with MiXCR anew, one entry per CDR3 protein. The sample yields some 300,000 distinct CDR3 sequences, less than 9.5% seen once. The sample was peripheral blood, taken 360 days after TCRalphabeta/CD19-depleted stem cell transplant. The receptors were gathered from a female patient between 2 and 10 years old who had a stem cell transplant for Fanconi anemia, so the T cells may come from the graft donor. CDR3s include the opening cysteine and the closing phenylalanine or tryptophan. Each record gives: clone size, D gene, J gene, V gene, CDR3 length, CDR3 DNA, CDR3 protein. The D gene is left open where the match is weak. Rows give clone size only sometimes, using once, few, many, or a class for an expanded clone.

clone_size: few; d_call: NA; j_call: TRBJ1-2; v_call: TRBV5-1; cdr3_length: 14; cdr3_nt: TGCGCCAGCAGCTTGAGTGCCGGCATCTATGGCTACACCTTC; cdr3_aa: CASSLSAGIYGYTF
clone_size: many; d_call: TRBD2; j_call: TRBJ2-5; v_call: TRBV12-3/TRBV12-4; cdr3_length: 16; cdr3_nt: TGTGCCAGCAGTCCATTAGGACCCCCGGGGGGGGAGACCCAGTACTTC; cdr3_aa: CASSPLGPPGGETQYF
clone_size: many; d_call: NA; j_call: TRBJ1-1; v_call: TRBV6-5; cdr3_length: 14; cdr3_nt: TGTGCCAGCAGTTACTCGACTAGGAACACTGAAGCTTTCTTT; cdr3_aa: CASSYSTRNTEAFF
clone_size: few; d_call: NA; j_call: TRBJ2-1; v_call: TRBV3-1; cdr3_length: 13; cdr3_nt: TGTGCCAGCAGCCAAGACGCCACGTTAAAGCAGTTCTTC; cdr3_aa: CASSQDATLKQFF
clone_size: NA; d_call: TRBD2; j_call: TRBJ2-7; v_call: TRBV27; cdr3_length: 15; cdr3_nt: TGTGCCAGCAGGACAGCGGGAGTTGGGGGATACGAGCAGTACTTC; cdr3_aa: CASRTAGVGGYEQYF
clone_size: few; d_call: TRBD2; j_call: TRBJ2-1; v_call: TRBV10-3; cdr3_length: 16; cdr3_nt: TGTGCCATCAGGCCGACTAGCGCCTTCTCCTACAATGAGCAGTTCTTC; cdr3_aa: CAIRPTSAFSYNEQFF
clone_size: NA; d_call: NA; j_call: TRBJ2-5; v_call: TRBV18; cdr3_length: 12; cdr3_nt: TGTGCCAGCTCAGGGGTTGAGGAGACCCAGTACTTC; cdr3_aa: CASSGVEETQYF
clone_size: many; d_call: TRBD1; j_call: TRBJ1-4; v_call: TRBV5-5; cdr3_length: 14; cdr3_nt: TGTGCCAGCAGCTACCGACAGGGTAATGAAAAACTGTTTTTT; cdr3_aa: CASSYRQGNEKLFF
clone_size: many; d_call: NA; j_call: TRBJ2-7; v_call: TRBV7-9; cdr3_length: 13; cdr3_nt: TGTGCCAGCAGCTCGCTCGATGTCCACGAGCAGTACTTC; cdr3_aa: CASSSLDVHEQYF
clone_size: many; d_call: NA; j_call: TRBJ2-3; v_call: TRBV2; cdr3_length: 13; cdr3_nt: TGTGCCAGCTTCGGGGGACAATCAGATACGCAGTATTTT; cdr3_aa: CASFGGQSDTQYF
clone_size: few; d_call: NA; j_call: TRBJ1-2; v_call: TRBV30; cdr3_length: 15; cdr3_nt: TGTGCCTGGAGCCTCTCCCTGAGGGGGTCGGATGGCTACACCTTC; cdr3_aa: CAWSLSLRGSDGYTF
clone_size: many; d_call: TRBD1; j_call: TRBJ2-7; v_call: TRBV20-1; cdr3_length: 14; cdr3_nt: TGCAGTGCTAGAGCTGGGACAGGTTCGCACGAGCAGTACTTC; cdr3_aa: CSARAGTGSHEQYF
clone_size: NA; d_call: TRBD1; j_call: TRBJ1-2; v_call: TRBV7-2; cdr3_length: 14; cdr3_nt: TGTGCCAGCGTACAAGACAGGGCTAACTATGGCTACACCTTC; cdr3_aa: CASVQDRANYGYTF
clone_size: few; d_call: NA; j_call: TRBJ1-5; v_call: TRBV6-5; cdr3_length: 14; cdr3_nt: TGTGCCAGCAGTTACAAGTACCTGGGGCAGCCCCAGCATTTT; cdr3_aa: CASSYKYLGQPQHF
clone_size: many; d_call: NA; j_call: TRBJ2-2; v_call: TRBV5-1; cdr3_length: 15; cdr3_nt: TGCGCCAGCAGCTTGGATACAGGTTCCACCGGGGAGCTGTTTTTT; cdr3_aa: CASSLDTGSTGELFF
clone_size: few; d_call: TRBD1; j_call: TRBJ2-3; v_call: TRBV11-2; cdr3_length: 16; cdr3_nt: TGTGCCAGCAGCTTAGAAAGACAGGGGACCACAGATACGCAGTATTTT; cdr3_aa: CASSLERQGTTDTQYF
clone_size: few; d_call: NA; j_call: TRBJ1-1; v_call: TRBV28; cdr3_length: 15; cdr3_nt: TGTGCCAGCAGTTTACGCGAGGGAATGAACACTGAAGCTTTCTTT; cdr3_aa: CASSLREGMNTEAFF
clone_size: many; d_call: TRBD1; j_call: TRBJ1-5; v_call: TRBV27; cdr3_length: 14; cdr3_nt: TGTGCCAGCAGTCGAACAGGGGTGGATCAGCCCCAGCATTTT; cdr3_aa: CASSRTGVDQPQHF
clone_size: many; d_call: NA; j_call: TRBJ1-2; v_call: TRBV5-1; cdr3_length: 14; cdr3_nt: TGCGCCAGCAGCTTGTATAGTAGGGACTATGGCTACACCTTC; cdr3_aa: CASSLYSRDYGYTF
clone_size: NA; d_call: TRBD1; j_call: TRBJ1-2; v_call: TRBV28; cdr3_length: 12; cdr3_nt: TGTGCCAGCAGTTTATCGGGGACAGCTTACACCTTC; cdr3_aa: CASSLSGTAYTF
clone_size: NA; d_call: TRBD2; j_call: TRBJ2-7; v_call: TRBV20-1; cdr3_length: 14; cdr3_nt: TGCAGTGCTTATATAGCGGGAGTATCCTACGAGCAGTACTTC; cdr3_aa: CSAYIAGVSYEQYF
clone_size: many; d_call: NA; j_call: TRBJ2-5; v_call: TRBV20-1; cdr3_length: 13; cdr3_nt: TGCAGTGCTCGTCGAGGAGCGGTAGAGACCCAGTACTTC; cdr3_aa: CSARRGAVETQYF
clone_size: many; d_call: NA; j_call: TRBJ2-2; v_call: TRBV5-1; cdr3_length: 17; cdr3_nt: TGCGCCAGCCCCTGTGGGGCGAGGCCATCGATCACCGGGGAGCTGTTTTTT; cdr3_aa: CASPCGARPSITGELFF
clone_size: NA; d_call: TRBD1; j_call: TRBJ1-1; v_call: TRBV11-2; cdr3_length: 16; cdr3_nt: TGTGCCAGCAGGTCCGGGACAGGGGGATTGAACACTGAAGCTTTCTTT; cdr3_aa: CASRSGTGGLNTEAFF
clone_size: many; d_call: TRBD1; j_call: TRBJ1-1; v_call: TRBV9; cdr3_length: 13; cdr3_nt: TGTGCCAGCAGTTACAGGGGGAACACTGAAGCTTTCTTT; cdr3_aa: CASSYRGNTEAFF
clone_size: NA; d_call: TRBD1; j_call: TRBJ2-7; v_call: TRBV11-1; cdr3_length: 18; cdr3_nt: TGTGCCAGCAGCCCTTGGGGCAATCTACAGGGGGAAGGACTCGAGCAGTACTTC; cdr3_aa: CASSPWGNLQGEGLEQYF
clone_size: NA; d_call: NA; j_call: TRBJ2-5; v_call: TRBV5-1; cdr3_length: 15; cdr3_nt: TGCGCCAGCAGCTCGGCCGGGACAACTCAAGAGACCCAGTACTTC; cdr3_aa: CASSSAGTTQETQYF
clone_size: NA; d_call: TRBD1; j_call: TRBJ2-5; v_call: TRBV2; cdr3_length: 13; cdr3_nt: TGTGCCAGCAATTTAGGGACAGAAGAGACCCAGTACTTC; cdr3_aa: CASNLGTEETQYF
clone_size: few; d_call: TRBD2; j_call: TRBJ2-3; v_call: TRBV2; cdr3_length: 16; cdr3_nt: TGTGCCAGCAGGGAGACCGGGACTAAACTTGTCGATACGCAGTATTTT; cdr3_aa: CASRETGTKLVDTQYF
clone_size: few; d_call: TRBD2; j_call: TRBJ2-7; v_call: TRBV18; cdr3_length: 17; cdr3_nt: TGTGCCAGCTCACCGATGGGACTAGCGGGGAACTCCTACGAGCAGTACTTC; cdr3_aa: CASSPMGLAGNSYEQYF
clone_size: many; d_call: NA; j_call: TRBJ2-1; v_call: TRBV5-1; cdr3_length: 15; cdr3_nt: TGCGCCAGCAGGCCGATAGCGGTTGGATACAATGAGCAGTTCTTC; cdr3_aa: CASRPIAVGYNEQFF
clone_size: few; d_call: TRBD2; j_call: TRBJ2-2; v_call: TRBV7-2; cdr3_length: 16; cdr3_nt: TGTGCCAGCAGCTACCAAACTAGCGCGTTATCCGGGGAGCTGTTTTTT; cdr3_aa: CASSYQTSALSGELFF
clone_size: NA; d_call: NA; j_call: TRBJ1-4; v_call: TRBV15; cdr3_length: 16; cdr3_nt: TGTGCCACCAGCAGAGTGTTCGGGGGAGCTAATGAAAAACTGTTTTTT; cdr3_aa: CATSRVFGGANEKLFF
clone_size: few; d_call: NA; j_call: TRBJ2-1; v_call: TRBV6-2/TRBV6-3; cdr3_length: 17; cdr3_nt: TGTGCCAGCAGTTACTCGAAAGTGAGCTTCCAGTCCAATGAGCAGTTCTTC; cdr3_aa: CASSYSKVSFQSNEQFF
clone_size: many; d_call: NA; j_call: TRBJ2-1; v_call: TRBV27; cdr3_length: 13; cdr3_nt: TGTGCCAGCAGACCCCCGACCTACAATGAGCAGTTCTTC; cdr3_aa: CASRPPTYNEQFF
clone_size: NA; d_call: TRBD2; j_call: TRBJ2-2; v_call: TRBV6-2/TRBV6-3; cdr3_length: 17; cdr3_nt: TGTGCCAGCAGTTACCGGCTAGCGGGGGGGAACACCGGGGAGCTGTTTTTT; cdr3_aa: CASSYRLAGGNTGELFF
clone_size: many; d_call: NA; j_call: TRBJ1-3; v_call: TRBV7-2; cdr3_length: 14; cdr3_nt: TGTGCCAGCAGCCATAAACTCTCTGGAAACACCATATATTTT; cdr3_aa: CASSHKLSGNTIYF
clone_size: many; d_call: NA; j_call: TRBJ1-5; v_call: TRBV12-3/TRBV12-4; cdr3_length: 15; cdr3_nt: TGTGCCAGCAGTTCCTCTACAGCTTACAATCAGCCCCAGCATTTT; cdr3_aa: CASSSSTAYNQPQHF
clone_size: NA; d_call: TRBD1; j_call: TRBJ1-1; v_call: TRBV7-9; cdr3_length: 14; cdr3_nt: TGTGCCAGCAGCGTAGACAGGGTCCGCACTGAAGCTTTCTTT; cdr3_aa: CASSVDRVRTEAFF
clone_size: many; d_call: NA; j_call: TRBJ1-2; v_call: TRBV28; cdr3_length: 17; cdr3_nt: TGTGCCGCAAGATCCGAGGGGGGCTCAATCACTAACTATGGCTACACCTTC; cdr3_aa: CAARSEGGSITNYGYTF
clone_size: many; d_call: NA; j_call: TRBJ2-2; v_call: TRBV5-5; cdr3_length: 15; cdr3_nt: TGTGCCAGCAGCTTGGCCGAGCCTGACACCGGGGAGCTGTTTTTT; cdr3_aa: CASSLAEPDTGELFF
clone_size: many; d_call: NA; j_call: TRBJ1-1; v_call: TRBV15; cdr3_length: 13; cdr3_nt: TGTGCCACTAGAACGGGGCGTGACACTGAAGCTTTCTTT; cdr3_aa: CATRTGRDTEAFF
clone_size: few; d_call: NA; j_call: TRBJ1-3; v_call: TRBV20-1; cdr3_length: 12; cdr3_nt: TGCAGTGCTAGAGTGAAGGGAAACACCATATATTTT; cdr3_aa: CSARVKGNTIYF